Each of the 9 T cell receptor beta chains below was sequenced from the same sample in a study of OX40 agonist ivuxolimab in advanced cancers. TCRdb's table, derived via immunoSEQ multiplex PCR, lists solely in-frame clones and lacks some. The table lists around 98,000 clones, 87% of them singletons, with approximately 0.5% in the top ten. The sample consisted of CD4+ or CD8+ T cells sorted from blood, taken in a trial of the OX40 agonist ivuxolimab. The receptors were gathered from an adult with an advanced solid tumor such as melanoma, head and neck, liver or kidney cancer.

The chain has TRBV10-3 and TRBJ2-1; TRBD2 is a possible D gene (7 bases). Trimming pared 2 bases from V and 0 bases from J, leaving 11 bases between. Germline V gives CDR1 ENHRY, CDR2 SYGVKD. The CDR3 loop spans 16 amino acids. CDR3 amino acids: CAISEVRGPSYNEQFF. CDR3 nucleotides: TGTGCCATCAGTGAGGTGCGGGGGCCCTCCTACAATGAGCAGTTCTTC.

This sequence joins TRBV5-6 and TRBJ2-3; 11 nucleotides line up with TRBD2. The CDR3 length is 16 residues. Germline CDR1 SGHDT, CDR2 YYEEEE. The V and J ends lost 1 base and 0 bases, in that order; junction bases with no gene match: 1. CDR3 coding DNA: TGTGCCAGCAGCTTGCGGACTAGCGGGAGCACAGATACGCAGTATTTT. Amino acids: CASSLRTSGSTDTQYF.

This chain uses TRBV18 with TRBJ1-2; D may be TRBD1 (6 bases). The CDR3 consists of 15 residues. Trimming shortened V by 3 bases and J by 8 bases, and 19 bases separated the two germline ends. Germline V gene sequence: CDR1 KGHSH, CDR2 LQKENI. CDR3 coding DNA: TGTGCCAGCTCACCGGCCCCCGGGGACATTTACGGCTACACCTTC. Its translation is CASSPAPGDIYGYTF. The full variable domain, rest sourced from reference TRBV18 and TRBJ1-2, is NAGVMQNPRHLVRRRGQEARLRCSPMKGHSHVYWYRQLPEEGLKFMVYLQKENIIDESGMPKERFSAEFPKEGPSILRIQQVVRGDSAAYFCASSPAPGDIYGYTFGSGTRLTVV.

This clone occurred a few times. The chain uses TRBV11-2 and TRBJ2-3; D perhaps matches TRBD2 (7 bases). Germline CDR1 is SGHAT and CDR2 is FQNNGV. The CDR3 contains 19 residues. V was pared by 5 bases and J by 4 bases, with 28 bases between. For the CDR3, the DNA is TGTGCCAGCAGCCCCTCCGGTGGACTGTACAGGGAGGGGGCAGATACGCAGTATTTT. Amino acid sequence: CASSPSGGLYREGADTQYF.

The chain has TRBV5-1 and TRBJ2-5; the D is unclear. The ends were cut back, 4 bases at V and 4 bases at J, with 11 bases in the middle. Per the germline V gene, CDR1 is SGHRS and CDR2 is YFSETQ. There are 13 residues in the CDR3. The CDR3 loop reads CASSRAGGETQYF. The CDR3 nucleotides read TGCGCCAGCAGCCGTGCAGGTGGAGAGACCCAGTACTTC.

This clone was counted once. The CDR3 here is CASSYVRDRTERAQNIQYF. Here the CDR3 DNA reads TGTGCCAGCAGTTATGTGAGGGATCGGACAGAAAGAGCTCAAAACATTCAGTACTTC. This sequence joins TRBV6-9 and TRBJ2-4; the D gene is possibly TRBD1 (6 bases). Germline CDR1 is MNHGY and CDR2 is SVAAGI. Trimming took 2 bases from V and 5 from J, leaving 25 bases between them. The CDR3 has 19 amino acids.

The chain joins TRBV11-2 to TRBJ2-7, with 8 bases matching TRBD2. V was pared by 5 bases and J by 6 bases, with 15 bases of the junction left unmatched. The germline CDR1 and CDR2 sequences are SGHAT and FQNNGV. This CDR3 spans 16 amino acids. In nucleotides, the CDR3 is TGTGCCAGCAGCGATTTAGGGGGGATAGCGGGGATCGAGCAGTACTTC. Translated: CASSDLGGIAGIEQYF.

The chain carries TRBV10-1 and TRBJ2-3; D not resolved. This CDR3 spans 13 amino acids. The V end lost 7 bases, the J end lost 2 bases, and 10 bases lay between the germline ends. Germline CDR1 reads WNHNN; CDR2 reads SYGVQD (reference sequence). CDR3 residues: CASKKEITDTQYF. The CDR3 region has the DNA TGCGCCAGCAAAAAAGAGATCACAGATACGCAGTATTTT.

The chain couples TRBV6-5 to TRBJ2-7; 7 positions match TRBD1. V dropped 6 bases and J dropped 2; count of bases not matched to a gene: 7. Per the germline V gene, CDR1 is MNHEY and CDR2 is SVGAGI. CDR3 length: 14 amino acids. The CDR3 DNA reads TGTGCCAGCAGCCAAGGGGACAGAACCTACGAGCAGTACTTC. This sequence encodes CASSQGDRTYEQYF.